Below, 14 T cell receptor beta chains from the same sample are listed, as sequenced in a study of cytomegalovirus exposure and HLA in healthy donors. 13 Jbeta primers and 60 Vbeta primers were used for the PCR. Sequencing used immunoSEQ multiplex PCR; TCRdb keeps in-frame clones, though not all of them. The sample includes 90,000 to 95,000 clones, around 80% of them seen just once. Sequenced input: PBMCs. These receptors came from a male donor in good health and CMV-seropositive.

This chain uses TRBV28 with TRBJ1-1; D is ambiguous. This CDR3 is 12 amino acids long. V lost 8 bases and J lost 4, with 11 bases in between. The germline V gene encodes CDR1 MDHEN and CDR2 SYDVKM. CDR3 residues: CASRTSGTEAFF. The CDR3 nucleotides read TGTGCCAGCCGTACATCGGGCACTGAAGCTTTCTTT.

The V call is TRBV14, the J call TRBJ1-1; D may be TRBD1 (5 bases). Trimming cost V 7 bases and J 1 base, with 13 bases left between them. The CDR3 extends over 14 amino acids. Germline CDR1 and CDR2: SGHDN and FVKESK. CDR3 DNA: TGTGCCAGCACCGCGGGACTCCGGAACACTGAAGCTTTCTTT. This translates into CASTAGLRNTEAFF. Combining the CDR3 with reference TRBV14 and TRBJ1-1 gives the whole variable domain EAGVTQFPSHSVIEKGQTVTLRCDPISGHDNLYWYRRVMGKEIKFLLHFVKESKQDESGMPNNRFLAERTGGTYSTLKVQPAELEDSGVYFCASTAGLRNTEAFFGQGTRLTVV.

The chain employs TRBV13 and TRBJ2-1, with D perhaps matching TRBD1 (6 bases). Germline V gene lookup returns CDR1 PRHDT and CDR2 FYEKMQ (reference sequence). This CDR3 is 14 amino acids long. The V end was cut by 5 bases, the J end by 5 bases, with 13 bases between. CDR3 DNA sequence: TGTGCCAGCAGCGGGGACAAAACGCACAATGAGCAGTTCTTC. Translated: CASSGDKTHNEQFF. Combining the CDR3 with reference TRBV13 and TRBJ2-1 gives the whole variable domain AAGVIQSPRHLIKEKRETATLKCYPIPRHDTVYWYQQGPGQDPQFLISFYEKMQSDKGSIPDRFSAQQFSDYHSELNMSSLELGDSALYFCASSGDKTHNEQFFGPGTRLTVL.

The J gene is TRBJ2-7, the V gene TRBV12-5, with 7 bases matching TRBD1. Germline V gene lookup returns CDR1 LGHNT and CDR2 FRNRAP. The CDR3 consists of 17 residues. J was trimmed by 3 bases and V by 1 base; bases with no gene match: 12. The CDR3 here is CASGLALPTGKHYEQYF. In DNA form, the CDR3 reads TGTGCTAGTGGTTTGGCCCTCCCGACAGGGAAACACTACGAGCAGTACTTC.

The genes are TRBV30 and TRBJ1-2; 7 nucleotides align to TRBD1. V trimming: 1 base; J trimming: 8 bases; junction bases outside the gene matches: 16. Germline loops: CDR1 GTSNPN, CDR2 SVGIG (reference sequence). The CDR3 length is 16 residues. The CDR3 sequence is CAWSAGGQILPRGYTF. The CDR3 nucleotides are TGTGCCTGGAGTGCCGGGGGACAGATACTGCCCAGGGGCTACACCTTC.

The chain uses TRBV5-1 and TRBJ2-7; weak D call: TRBD1 (5 bases). The CDR3 spans 13 residues. The germline V gene encodes CDR1 SGHRS and CDR2 YFSETQ. V lost 1 base and J lost 4, with 9 bases in between. This chain's CDR3 is CASSLPGLYEQYF. In DNA form, the CDR3 reads TGCGCCAGCAGCTTGCCAGGGCTTTACGAGCAGTACTTC.

This chain links TRBV6-1 with TRBJ2-3; no reliable D call. Trimming cost V 2 bases and J 5 bases, with 8 bases left between them. There are 13 residues in the CDR3. Germline CDR1 is MNHNS and CDR2 is SASEGT. The CDR3 coding sequence is TGTGCCAGCAGTGAACGCAGTGTAGATACGCAGTATTTT. Amino acid sequence: CASSERSVDTQYF.

This clone was seen a handful of times. The chain recombines TRBV6-6 with TRBJ1-3, with D possibly matching TRBD1 (6 bases). Germline CDR1 reads MNHNY; CDR2 reads SVGAGI (reference sequence). This CDR3 spans 15 amino acids. Trimming removed 6 bases from V and 1 base from J, with 13 bases in between. For the CDR3, the DNA is TGTGCCAGCAGCACACAGGGTCGATCTGGAAACACCATATATTTT. Amino acid sequence: CASSTQGRSGNTIYF.

The rearrangement links TRBV6-1 to TRBJ1-4, with TRBD1 identical over 9 bases. The CDR3 runs to 14 residues. In germline, CDR1 is MNHNS, CDR2 SASEGT. The trim removed 7 bases at V and 5 bases at J, leaving 5 bases unmatched. DNA for the CDR3: TGTGCCAGCATAATGGACAGGGGAAATGAAAAACTGTTTTTT. Translation gives CASIMDRGNEKLFF.

This clone was seen once. This chain links TRBV4-2 with TRBJ2-1, with 9 bases fitting TRBD1. This CDR3 has 16 residues. The germline V gene encodes CDR1 LGHNA and CDR2 YNFKEQ. After removal of 0 bases from V and 9 bases from J, the junction contained 9 bases not matched to a gene. CDR3 amino acids: CASSQDLGQGNREQFF. CDR3 in DNA: TGTGCCAGCAGCCAAGATCTTGGACAGGGGAACCGTGAGCAGTTCTTC.

The chain joins TRBV7-2 to TRBJ2-5; 8 bases match TRBD2. There are 13 residues in the CDR3. V shed 5 bases and J 7 bases; nucleotides not matched to a gene: 6. Germline lookup yields CDR1 SGHTA and CDR2 FQGNSA. The CDR3 coding sequence is TGTGCCAGCAGCACGGGACTAGTGGGGACCCAGTACTTC. It translates to CASSTGLVGTQYF.

DNA for the CDR3: TGTGCCAGCACTCCCGGGGGGGCCTACCGCTACGAGCAGTACTTC. Residues: CASTPGGAYRYEQYF. The chain links TRBV6-5 to TRBJ2-7, with TRBD2 matching over 8 bases. V was clipped by 7 bases and J by 3 bases; unmatched bases: 11. This CDR3 has 15 residues. Looked up from germline, CDR1 is MNHEY and CDR2 is SVGAGI.

The table lists this clone with a count of one. V gene TRBV7-6 combines with J gene TRBJ1-1; D may be TRBD1 (5 bases). Per the germline V gene, CDR1 is SGHVS and CDR2 is FNYEAQ. This CDR3 is 13 amino acids long. V lost 1 base, J lost 7 bases, and 10 bases lay in between. CDR3 coding DNA: TGTGCCAGCAGCTTAGATGTCCAGGGTGAAGCTTTCTTT. Protein product: CASSLDVQGEAFF.

This sequence joins TRBV2 and TRBJ2-1, with 8 positions matching TRBD1. CDR3 length equals 15 residues. The V and J ends lost 6 bases and 4 bases, in that order; junction bases with no gene match: 8. The germline CDR1 and CDR2 sequences are SNHLY and FYNNEI. CDR3 bases: TGTGCCAGCAGACACCGGGACAGGCGATACAATGAGCAGTTCTTC. Residues: CASRHRDRRYNEQFF. The variable domain in full, with the rest retrieved from reference TRBV2 and TRBJ2-1, is EPEVTQTPSHQVTQMGQEVILRCVPISNHLYFYWYRQILGQKVEFLVSFYNNEISEKSEIFDDQFSVERPDGSNFTLKIRSTKLEDSAMYFCASRHRDRRYNEQFFGPGTRLTVL.